The 4 T cell receptor beta chains listed next were all sequenced from one sample in a study of monozygotic twins with inflammatory bowel disease. TCRdb reprocessed the 5' RACE reads, keeping one entry per CDR3 protein, no DNA. This table lists around 190,000 distinct CDR3 sequences. The sequenced material came from blood. The receptors shown here come from a human donor with ulcerative colitis or Crohn's disease, or a healthy co-twin of an affected twin (not recorded which).

V usage is TRBV5-4 and J usage is TRBJ2-2; the TCRdb D gene call, TRBD1, has no DNA to confirm it. CDR3 size: 15 residues. CDR1 and CDR2 (germline): SGHNT, YYREEE (reference sequence). CDR3: CASSSKGGVVGELFF. The whole variable domain, remainder taken from reference TRBV5-4 and TRBJ2-2, is ETGVTQSPTHLIKTRGQQVTLRCSSQSGHNTVSWYQQALGQGPQFIFQYYREEENGRGNFPPRFSGLQFPNYSSELNVNALELDDSALYLCASSSKGGVVGELFFGEGSRLTVL.

This chain links TRBV12-3 or TRBV12-4 with TRBJ1-2; TCRdb gives TRBD1 as the D gene, but with no DNA this cannot be confirmed. The CDR3 totals 13 residues. CDR3 protein: CASSPGVVYGYTF.

V gene TRBV5-4 combines with J gene TRBJ2-2; TCRdb proposes TRBD1, but this gene call is untestable without DNA. This CDR3 is 16 amino acids long. Per germline, CDR1 SGHNT and CDR2 YYREEE (reference sequence). CDR3: CASSRGQGGNTGELFF.

The chain carries TRBV7-9 and TRBJ1-6. The CDR3 is made up of 14 amino acids. Germline CDR1 SEHNR, CDR2 FQNEAQ (reference sequence). The CDR3 is CASTVGSYNSPLHF.